A selection of T cell receptor beta chains follows, all from one sample in a study of a mutant IDH1 vaccine in newly diagnosed glioma. No cognate antigen is known for these TCRs. Profiling relied on immunoSEQ multiplex PCR, and the TCRdb table lists in-frame clones only, not all of them. The data contain 30,000 to 40,000 clones, 50% to 60% of them singletons. The input for sequencing was PBMCs, taken from a glioma patient whose treatment included an IDH1 peptide vaccine. These TCRs come from a woman under 30 with glioma. Each CDR3 is given with its conserved first and last residue. The D gene is left open where the match is weak. Clone size appears in some rows only: once, few, many, or a class for an expanded clone.

j_call clone_size v_call d_call cdr3_aa cdr3_nt
TRBJ2-1 - TRBV5-1 TRBD1 CASSLSPQKGADEQFF TGCGCCAGCAGCTTGTCACCCCAAAAGGGGGCCGATGAGCAGTTCTTC
TRBJ1-1 - TRBV18 TRBD1 CASSRDRNTEAFF TGTGCCAGCTCACGGGACAGGAACACTGAAGCTTTCTTT
TRBJ2-3 - TRBV6-5 TRBD2 CASRERGLVADTQYF TGTGCCAGCAGGGAACGCGGACTAGTCGCAGATACGCAGTATTTT
TRBJ2-7 few TRBV6-1 - CASSERLEQYF TGTGCCAGCAGTGAAAGGCTCGAGCAGTACTTC
TRBJ2-7 few TRBV29-1 TRBD1 CSVVWGTGAYEQYF TGCAGCGTTGTTTGGGGGACAGGGGCCTACGAGCAGTACTTC
TRBJ1-1 few TRBV6-6 - CASRNPGEAFF TGTGCCAGCAGGAACCCAGGTGAAGCTTTCTTT
TRBJ2-2 - TRBV13 TRBD2 CASKRFLAGEAGELFF TGTGCCAGCAAGAGGTTTCTAGCGGGAGAGGCCGGGGAGCTGTTTTTT
TRBJ2-1 - TRBV29-1 - CSVNGDASSYNEQFF TGCAGCGTGAATGGGGACGCCAGCTCCTACAATGAGCAGTTCTTC
TRBJ1-3 - TRBV4-3 - CASSQGEGSGNTIYF TGCGCCAGCAGCCAAGGGGAGGGGTCTGGAAACACCATATATTTT
TRBJ1-2 once TRBV10-3 - CAISPGTEGYTF TGTGCCATCAGCCCGGGGACCGAGGGCTACACCTTC
TRBJ1-1 - TRBV18 - CASSPLENTEAFF TGTGCCAGCTCACCTCTTGAGAACACTGAAGCTTTCTTT
TRBJ1-1 - TRBV25-1 - CASTLDTSNTEAFF TGTGCCAGCACCCTCGACACCTCCAACACTGAAGCTTTCTTT
TRBJ1-5 - TRBV7-9 - CASSPGSNQPQHF TGTGCCAGCAGCCCGGGGAGCAATCAGCCCCAGCATTTT
TRBJ1-1 - TRBV6-6 TRBD1 CASSRQGMNTEAFF TGTGCCAGCAGTCGACAGGGGATGAACACTGAAGCTTTCTTT
TRBJ1-5 - TRBV5-1 - CATDPTGGYQPQHF TGCGCCACCGACCCGACAGGCGGGTATCAGCCCCAGCATTTT
TRBJ1-5 - TRBV19 - CASSIIGNSNQPQHF TGTGCCAGTAGTATCATAGGTAATAGCAATCAGCCCCAGCATTTT
TRBJ2-7 once TRBV25-1 - CASSEWGLHEQYF TGTGCCAGCAGTGAATGGGGTCTCCACGAGCAGTACTTC
TRBJ2-1 - TRBV6-5 - CASRTGVNEQFF TGTGCCAGCAGAACAGGAGTAAATGAGCAGTTCTTC
TRBJ1-5 - TRBV27 TRBD1 CASSPPGQGARQPQHF TGTGCCAGCAGTCCACCGGGACAGGGGGCCCGTCAGCCCCAGCATTTT
TRBJ1-1 few TRBV28 - CASSLWTENTEAFF TGTGCCAGCAGTTTATGGACAGAGAACACTGAAGCTTTCTTT
TRBJ2-7 - TRBV11-2 - CASSLTTGSPYEQYF TGTGCCAGCAGCTTAACCACCGGGAGCCCCTACGAGCAGTACTTC
TRBJ2-1 - TRBV5-1 - CASSLELASFNEQFF TGCGCCAGCAGCTTGGAGCTAGCGTCTTTCAATGAGCAGTTCTTC
TRBJ2-7 - TRBV27 TRBD2 CASRTSGTLYEQYF TGTGCCAGCAGGACTAGCGGGACACTCTACGAGCAGTACTTC
TRBJ2-7 - TRBV12-5 TRBD2 CASGLVGLAGVQEQYF TGTGCTAGTGGTTTGGTGGGACTAGCGGGGGTACAGGAGCAGTACTTC
TRBJ2-7 once TRBV7-2 TRBD2 CASSFLAGGPSYEQYF TGTGCCAGCAGCTTTTTAGCGGGAGGGCCTAGCTACGAGCAGTACTTC
TRBJ2-3 few TRBV15 - CATGRFPDTQYF TGTGCCACCGGGCGTTTCCCAGATACGCAGTATTTT
TRBJ1-2 - TRBV7-9 TRBD1 CASSLAGQRSYGYTF TGTGCCAGCAGCTTAGCGGGACAGAGGAGCTATGGCTACACCTTC
TRBJ1-1 - TRBV19 - CAVRGGRLDTEAFF TGTGCCGTTAGGGGGGGGCGCTTGGACACTGAAGCTTTCTTT
TRBJ1-1 - TRBV7-2 - CASSGATRNTRWGTEAFF TGTGCCAGCAGCGGGGCCACCCGAAACACTCGATGGGGCACTGAAGCTTTCTTT
TRBJ2-1 few TRBV6-5 TRBD2 CASSHGLAGGREQFF TGTGCCAGCAGCCACGGACTAGCGGGAGGTCGGGAGCAGTTCTTC
TRBJ2-7 - TRBV13 - CASSFSITEQYF TGTGCCAGCAGCTTCTCCATTACCGAGCAGTACTTC
TRBJ2-2 many TRBV6-1 - CASSEAPQAASTGELFF TGTGCCAGCAGTGAAGCGCCCCAGGCAGCTTCTACCGGGGAGCTGTTTTTT
TRBJ1-1 - TRBV11-3 TRBD1 CASSTRQGMNTEAFF TGTGCCAGCAGCACCCGACAGGGCATGAACACTGAAGCTTTCTTT
TRBJ1-6 - TRBV11-2 TRBD1 CASSLDGGGNSPLHF TGTGCCAGCAGCTTAGATGGAGGGGGCAATTCACCCCTCCACTTT
TRBJ2-1 - TRBV9 - CASSVGTSLEQFF TGTGCCAGCAGCGTAGGAACTAGTCTGGAGCAGTTCTTC
TRBJ1-2 - TRBV25-1 TRBD1 CASSQAGTAGYGYTF TGTGCCAGCAGTCAAGCTGGGACAGCCGGCTATGGCTACACCTTC
TRBJ1-1 few TRBV29-1 - CSAGQFGTEAFF TGCAGCGCTGGACAGTTTGGCACTGAAGCTTTCTTT
TRBJ1-5 few TRBV6-1 TRBD1 CASRPTGVNQPQHF TGTGCCAGCAGGCCTACAGGGGTCAATCAGCCCCAGCATTTT
TRBJ2-2 once TRBV11-2 - CASSPGHTGELFF TGTGCCAGCAGCCCTGGACACACCGGGGAGCTGTTTTTT
TRBJ1-4 - TRBV6-1 TRBD1 CASRGETGDGEKLFF TGTGCCAGCAGGGGCGAGACAGGGGATGGGGAAAAACTGTTTTTT
TRBJ2-3 - TRBV15 - CATSPPSTDTQYF TGTGCCACCAGCCCACCGAGCACAGATACGCAGTATTTT
TRBJ1-1 - TRBV30 - CAWSVSTNSEAFF TGTGCCTGGAGTGTTTCGACGAATTCTGAAGCTTTCTTT
TRBJ2-3 - TRBV19 TRBD1 CASRSKTGGRSTDTQYF TGTGCCAGTAGGTCGAAGACAGGGGGTAGGAGCACAGATACGCAGTATTTT
TRBJ2-1 medium-sized TRBV14 TRBD2 CASSDLAEYSYNEQFF TGTGCCAGCAGCGACCTAGCGGAGTACTCCTACAATGAGCAGTTCTTC
TRBJ2-1 - TRBV19 TRBD2 CASSLTSGSFDEQFF TGTGCCAGTAGCCTGACTAGCGGGAGTTTCGATGAGCAGTTCTTC
TRBJ2-1 - TRBV5-1 - CASSSTTGSGYNEQFF TGCGCCAGCAGCTCAACAACAGGGTCCGGTTACAATGAGCAGTTCTTC
TRBJ2-3 - TRBV6-5 TRBD1 CASTRDREYF TGTGCCAGCACCCGGGACAGGGAGTATTTT
TRBJ2-2 - TRBV27 TRBD2 CASSPAGGGSGGELFF TGTGCCAGCAGCCCAGCGGGAGGGGGGTCGGGTGGGGAGCTGTTTTTT
TRBJ2-1 - TRBV12-2 - CASRLVAPTDEQFF TGTGCAAGTCGCTTAGTGGCGCCAACAGATGAGCAGTTCTTC
TRBJ1-1 few TRBV7-3 TRBD1 CASSLDRDTEAFF TGTGCCAGCAGCCTCGACAGGGACACTGAAGCTTTCTTT
TRBJ1-5 - TRBV9 - CASSPLPSNQPQHF TGTGCCAGCAGCCCCCTCCCTAGCAATCAGCCCCAGCATTTT
TRBJ2-7 - TRBV5-4 - CASSLVGYEQYF TGTGCCAGCAGCTTGGTTGGCTACGAGCAGTACTTC
TRBJ1-1 few TRBV27 - CASSPPGGQNTEAFF TGTGCCAGCAGTCCCCCGGGAGGGCAGAACACTGAAGCTTTCTTT